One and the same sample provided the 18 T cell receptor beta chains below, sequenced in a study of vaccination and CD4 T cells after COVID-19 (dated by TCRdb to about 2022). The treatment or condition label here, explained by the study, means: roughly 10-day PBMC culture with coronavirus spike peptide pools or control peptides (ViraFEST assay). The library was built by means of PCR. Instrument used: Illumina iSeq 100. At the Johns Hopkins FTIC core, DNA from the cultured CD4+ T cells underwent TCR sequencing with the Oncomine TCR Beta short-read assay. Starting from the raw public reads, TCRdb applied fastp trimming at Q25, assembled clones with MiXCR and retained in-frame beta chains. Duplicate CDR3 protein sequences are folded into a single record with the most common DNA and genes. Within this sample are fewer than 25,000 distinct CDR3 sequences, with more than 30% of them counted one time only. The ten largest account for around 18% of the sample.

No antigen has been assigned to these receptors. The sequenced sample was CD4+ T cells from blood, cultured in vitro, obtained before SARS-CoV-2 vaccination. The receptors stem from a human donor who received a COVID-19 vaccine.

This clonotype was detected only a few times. CDR3 sequence (DNA): TGTGCCAGCAGCTTAGTGCGGGGGGCGTCTAATTCACCCCTCCACTTT. Translated: CASSLVRGASNSPLHF. The rearrangement links TRBV7-2 to TRBJ1-6, with D possibly matching TRBD1 (6 bases). The length of the CDR3 is 16 residues. Between the trimmed V and J ends, which lost 1 base and 6 bases, there was a span of 13 bases. Germline values: CDR1 SGHTA, CDR2 FQGNSA.

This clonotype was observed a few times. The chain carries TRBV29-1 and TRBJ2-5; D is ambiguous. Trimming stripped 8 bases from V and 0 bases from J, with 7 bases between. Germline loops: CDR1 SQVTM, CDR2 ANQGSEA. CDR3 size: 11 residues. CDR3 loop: CSLMYQETQYF. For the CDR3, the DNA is TGCAGCCTAATGTACCAAGAGACCCAGTACTTC.

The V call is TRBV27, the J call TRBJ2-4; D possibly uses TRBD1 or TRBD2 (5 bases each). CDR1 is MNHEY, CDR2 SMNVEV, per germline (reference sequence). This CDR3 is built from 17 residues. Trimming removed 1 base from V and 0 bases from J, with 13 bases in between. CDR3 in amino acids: CASSLFGGEIAKNIQYF. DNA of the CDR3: TGTGCCAGCAGTTTATTTGGGGGAGAAATAGCCAAAAACATTCAGTACTTC.

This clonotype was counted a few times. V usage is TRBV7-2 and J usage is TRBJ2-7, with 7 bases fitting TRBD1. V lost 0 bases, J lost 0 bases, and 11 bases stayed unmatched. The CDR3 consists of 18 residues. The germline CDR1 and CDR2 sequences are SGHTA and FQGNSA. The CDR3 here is CASSLALSTGQSSYEQYF. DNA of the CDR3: TGTGCCAGCAGCTTAGCGCTCTCAACGGGACAGAGCTCCTACGAGCAGTACTTC.

The CDR3 loop reads CASSLVGATGNTIYF. CDR3 nucleotide sequence: TGTGCCAGCAGTTTAGTAGGAGCTACTGGAAACACCATATATTTT. The chain is built from TRBV6-5 and TRBJ1-3; D ambiguous. V was shortened by 4 bases and J by 2 bases, with 12 bases between the two germline ends. Germline assignment: CDR1 MNHEY and CDR2 SVGAGI. CDR3 length: 15 residues.

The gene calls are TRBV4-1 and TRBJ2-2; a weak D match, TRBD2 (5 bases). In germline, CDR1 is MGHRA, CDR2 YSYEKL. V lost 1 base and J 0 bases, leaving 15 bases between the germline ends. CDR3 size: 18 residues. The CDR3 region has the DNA TGCGCCAGCAGCCAAGGGCGGGCCAGATCTTCGAACACCGGGGAGCTGTTTTTT. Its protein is CASSQGRARSSNTGELFF.

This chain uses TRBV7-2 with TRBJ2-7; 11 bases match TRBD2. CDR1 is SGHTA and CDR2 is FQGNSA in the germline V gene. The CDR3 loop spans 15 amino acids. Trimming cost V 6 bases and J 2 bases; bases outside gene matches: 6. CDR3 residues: CASSRTSGGPYEQYF. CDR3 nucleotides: TGTGCCAGCAGTCGTACTAGCGGGGGCCCCTACGAGCAGTACTTC.

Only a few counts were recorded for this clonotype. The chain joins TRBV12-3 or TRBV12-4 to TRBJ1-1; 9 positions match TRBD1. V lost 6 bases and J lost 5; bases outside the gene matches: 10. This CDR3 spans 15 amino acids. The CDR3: CASRPYRGQGTEAFF. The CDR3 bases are TGTGCCAGCAGGCCCTACAGGGGGCAGGGGACTGAAGCTTTCTTT.

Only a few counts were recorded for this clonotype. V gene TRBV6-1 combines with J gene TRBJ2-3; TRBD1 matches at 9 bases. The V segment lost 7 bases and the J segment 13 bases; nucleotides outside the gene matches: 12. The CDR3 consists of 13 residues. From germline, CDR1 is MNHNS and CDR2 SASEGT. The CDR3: CASTTNRDRVEYF. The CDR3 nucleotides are TGTGCCAGCACGACAAACCGGGACAGGGTGGAGTATTTT.

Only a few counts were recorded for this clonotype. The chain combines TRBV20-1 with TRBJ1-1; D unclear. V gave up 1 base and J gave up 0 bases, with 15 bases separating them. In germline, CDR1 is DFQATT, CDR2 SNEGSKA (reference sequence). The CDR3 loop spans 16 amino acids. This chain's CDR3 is CSARAADGTMNTEAFF. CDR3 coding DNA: TGCAGTGCTAGAGCGGCGGACGGTACGATGAACACTGAAGCTTTCTTT.

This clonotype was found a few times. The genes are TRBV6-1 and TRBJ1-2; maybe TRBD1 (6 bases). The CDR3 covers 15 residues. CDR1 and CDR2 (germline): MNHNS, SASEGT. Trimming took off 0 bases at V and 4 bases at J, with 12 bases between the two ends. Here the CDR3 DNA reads TGTGCCAGCAGTGAAGCGGTGGGGGCGGTCTATGGCTACACCTTC. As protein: CASSEAVGAVYGYTF.

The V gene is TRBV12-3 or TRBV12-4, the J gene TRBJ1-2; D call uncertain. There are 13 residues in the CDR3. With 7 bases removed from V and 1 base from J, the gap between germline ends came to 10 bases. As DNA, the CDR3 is TGTGCCAGCACCCCGTCGCGTAACTATGGCTACACCTTC. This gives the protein CASTPSRNYGYTF.

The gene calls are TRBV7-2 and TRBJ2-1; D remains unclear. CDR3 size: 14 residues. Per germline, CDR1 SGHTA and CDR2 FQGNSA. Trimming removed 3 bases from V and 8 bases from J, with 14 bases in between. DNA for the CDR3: TGTGCCAGCAGCTTGGCGGTGGAAGCCGATGAGCAGTTCTTC. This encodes CASSLAVEADEQFF.

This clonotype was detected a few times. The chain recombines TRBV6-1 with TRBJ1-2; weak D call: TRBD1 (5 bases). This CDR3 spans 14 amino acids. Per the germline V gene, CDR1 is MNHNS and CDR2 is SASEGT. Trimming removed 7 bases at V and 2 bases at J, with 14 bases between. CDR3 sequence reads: CASIEGPGNYGYTF. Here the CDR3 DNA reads TGTGCCAGCATCGAAGGGCCAGGGAACTATGGCTACACCTTC.

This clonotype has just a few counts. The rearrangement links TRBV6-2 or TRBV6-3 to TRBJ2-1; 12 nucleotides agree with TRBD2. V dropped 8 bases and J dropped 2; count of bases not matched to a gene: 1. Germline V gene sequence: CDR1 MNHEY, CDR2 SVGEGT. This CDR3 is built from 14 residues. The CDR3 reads CASRTSGAYNEQFF. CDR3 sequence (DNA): TGTGCCAGCCGGACTAGCGGGGCCTACAATGAGCAGTTCTTC.

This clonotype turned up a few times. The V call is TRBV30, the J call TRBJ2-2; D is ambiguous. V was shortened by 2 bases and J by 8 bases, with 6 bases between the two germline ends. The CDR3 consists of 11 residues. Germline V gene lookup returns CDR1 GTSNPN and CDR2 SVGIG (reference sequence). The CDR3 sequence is CAWSPAGELFF. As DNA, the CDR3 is TGTGCCTGGAGTCCGGCAGGGGAGCTGTTTTTT.

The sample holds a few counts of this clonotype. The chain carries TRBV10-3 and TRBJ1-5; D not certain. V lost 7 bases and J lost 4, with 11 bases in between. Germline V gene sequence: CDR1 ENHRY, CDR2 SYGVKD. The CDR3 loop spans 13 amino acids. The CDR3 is CAIKAGSNQPQHF. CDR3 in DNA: TGTGCCATCAAGGCGGGATCGAATCAGCCCCAGCATTTT.

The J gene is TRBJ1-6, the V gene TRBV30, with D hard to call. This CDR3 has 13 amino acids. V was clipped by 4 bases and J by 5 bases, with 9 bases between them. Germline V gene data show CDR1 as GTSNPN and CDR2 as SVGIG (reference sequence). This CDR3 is CAWTGTNNSPLHF. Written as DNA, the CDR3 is TGTGCCTGGACAGGAACAAATAATTCACCCCTCCACTTT.